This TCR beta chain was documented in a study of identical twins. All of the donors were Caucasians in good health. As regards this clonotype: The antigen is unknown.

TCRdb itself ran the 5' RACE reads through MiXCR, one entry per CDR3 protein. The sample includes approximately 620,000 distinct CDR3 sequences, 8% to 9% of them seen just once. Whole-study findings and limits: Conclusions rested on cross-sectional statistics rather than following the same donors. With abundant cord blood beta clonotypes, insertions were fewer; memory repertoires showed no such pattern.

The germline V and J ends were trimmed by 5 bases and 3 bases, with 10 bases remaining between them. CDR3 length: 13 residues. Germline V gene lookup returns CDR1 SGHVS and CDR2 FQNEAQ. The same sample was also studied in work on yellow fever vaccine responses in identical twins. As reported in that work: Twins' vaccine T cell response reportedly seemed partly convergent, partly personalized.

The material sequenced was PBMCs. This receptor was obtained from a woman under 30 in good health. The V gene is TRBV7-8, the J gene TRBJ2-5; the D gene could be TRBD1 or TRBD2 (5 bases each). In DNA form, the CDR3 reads TGTGCCAGCAGCGTGGGACCGAAAGAGACCCAGTACTTC. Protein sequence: CASSVGPKETQYF.